A selection of T cell receptor beta chains follows, all from one sample in a study of regulatory T cells in long-lasting Graves disease. TCRdb re-called the multiplex PCR reads with MiXCR, one entry per CDR3 protein. The data show approximately 540,000 distinct CDR3 sequences, more than 10% seen once. The sample was also reused in another study, on T cells in Graves' hyperthyroidism and ophthalmopathy.

Specimen: peripheral blood mononuclear cells (PBMCs), collected at new diagnosis, from a patient treated with antithyroid drugs. The receptors were gathered from a woman in her 30s with Graves disease. The CDR3 runs from the conserved cysteine through the conserved F or W. D genes are given only for firm matches. The size of a clone is reported for some rows only, either as once, few or many, or as a class for expanded clones.

clone size	D gene	J gene	V gene	CDR3 protein	CDR3 DNA
many	-	TRBJ1-2	TRBV18	CASSPLGSHEFYGYTF	TGTGCCAGCTCACCACTGGGCAGCCACGAGTTCTATGGCTACACCTTC
-	-	TRBJ1-3	TRBV20-1	CSALGDLSGNTIYF	TGCAGTGCCCTGGGGGACCTCTCTGGAAACACCATATATTTT
many	-	TRBJ2-7	TRBV2	CASTVWGRDGTYEQYF	TGTGCCAGCACTGTATGGGGCAGGGATGGGACCTACGAGCAGTACTTC
many	-	TRBJ2-3	TRBV24-1	CATSGALGTDTQYF	TGTGCCACCAGTGGGGCCCTGGGAACAGATACGCAGTATTTT
-	-	TRBJ1-6	TRBV30	CAWSYGQVINSPLHF	TGTGCCTGGAGTTACGGTCAGGTGATTAATTCACCCCTCCACTTT
many	TRBD2	TRBJ2-3	TRBV9	CASSVWSGSLDTQYF	TGTGCCAGCAGCGTGTGGAGCGGGAGTTTGGATACGCAGTATTTT
many	-	TRBJ1-2	TRBV13	CASSLSGTRVGGYTF	TGTGCCAGCAGCCTATCCGGGACCCGGGTCGGTGGCTACACCTTC
few	TRBD1	TRBJ1-1	TRBV19	CASSITGTGASEAFF	TGTGCCAGTAGTATAACCGGGACAGGGGCCTCTGAAGCTTTCTTT
few	TRBD2	TRBJ2-3	TRBV28	CASSLLSSGDRTDTQYF	TGTGCCAGCAGTTTATTGTCTAGCGGGGACCGCACAGATACGCAGTATTTT
many	-	TRBJ2-1	TRBV28	CASSFDYNEQFF	TGTGCCAGCAGTTTTGACTACAATGAGCAGTTCTTC
many	-	TRBJ2-7	TRBV3-1	CASSHPTGHSYEQYF	TGTGCCAGCAGCCATCCAACGGGACACTCCTACGAGCAGTACTTC
once	-	TRBJ1-5	TRBV6-2/TRBV6-3	CASSLIRRQWGNQPQHF	TGTGCCAGCAGTCTTATTCGGAGGCAATGGGGCAATCAGCCCCAGCATTTT
-	-	TRBJ1-5	TRBV30	CAWGREGSGSQPQHF	TGTGCCTGGGGAAGGGAGGGCTCTGGAAGTCAGCCCCAGCATTTT
-	-	TRBJ1-4	TRBV6-1	CASREKVAGASREKLFF	TGTGCCAGCAGGGAAAAAGTGGCGGGAGCCTCCCGCGAAAAACTGTTTTTT
many	-	TRBJ1-1	TRBV7-3	CASSFGQSTEAFF	TGTGCCAGCAGCTTCGGACAGTCCACTGAAGCTTTCTTT
many	-	TRBJ2-5	TRBV19	CASSTLSLAAQETQYF	TGTGCCAGTAGTACCCTATCCTTAGCGGCCCAAGAGACCCAGTACTTC
many	-	TRBJ2-1	TRBV6-5	CASSYSLRQDEQFF	TGTGCCAGCAGTTACTCGCTGCGACAGGACGAGCAGTTCTTC